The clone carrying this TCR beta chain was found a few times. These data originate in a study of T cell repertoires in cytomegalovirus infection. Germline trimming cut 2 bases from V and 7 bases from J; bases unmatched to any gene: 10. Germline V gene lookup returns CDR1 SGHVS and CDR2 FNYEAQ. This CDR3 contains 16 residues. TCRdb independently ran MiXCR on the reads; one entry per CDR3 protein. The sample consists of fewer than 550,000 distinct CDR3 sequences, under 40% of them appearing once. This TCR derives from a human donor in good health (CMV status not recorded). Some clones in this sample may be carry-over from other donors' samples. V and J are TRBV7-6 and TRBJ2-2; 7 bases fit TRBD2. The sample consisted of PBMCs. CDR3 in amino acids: CASSLSPLRGVGELFF. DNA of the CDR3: TGTGCCAGCAGCTTAAGCCCTCTCCGGGGGGTCGGGGAGCTGTTTTTT.